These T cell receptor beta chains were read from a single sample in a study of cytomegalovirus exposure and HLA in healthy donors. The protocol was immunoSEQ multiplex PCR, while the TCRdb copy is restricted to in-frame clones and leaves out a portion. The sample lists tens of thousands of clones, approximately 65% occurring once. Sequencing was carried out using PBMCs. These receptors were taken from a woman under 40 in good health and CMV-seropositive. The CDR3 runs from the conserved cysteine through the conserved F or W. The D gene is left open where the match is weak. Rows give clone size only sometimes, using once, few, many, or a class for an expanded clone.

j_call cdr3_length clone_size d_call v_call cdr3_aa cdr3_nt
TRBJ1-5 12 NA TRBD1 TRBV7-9 CASSPETGVQHF TGTGCCAGCAGCCCCGAGACAGGGGTCCAGCATTTT
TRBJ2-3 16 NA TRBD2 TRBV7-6 CASSPRLAGGTDTQYF TGTGCCAGCAGCCCGAGACTAGCGGGGGGCACAGATACGCAGTATTTT
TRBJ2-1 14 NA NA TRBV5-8 CASSLGGAYNEQFF TGTGCCAGCAGCTTGGGGGGGGCCTACAATGAGCAGTTCTTC
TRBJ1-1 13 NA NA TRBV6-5 CASSQQRNTEAFF TGTGCCAGCAGCCAACAGAGAAACACTGAAGCTTTCTTT
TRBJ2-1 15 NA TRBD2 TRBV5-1 CASSLGLAGGSSPFF TGCGCCAGCAGCTTGGGACTAGCGGGGGGGTCAAGTCCGTTCTTC
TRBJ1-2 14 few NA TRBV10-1 CASSESGNSYGYTF TGCGCCAGCAGTGAATCGGGGAATTCCTATGGCTACACCTTC
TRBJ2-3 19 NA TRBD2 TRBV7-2 CASSAQPPRLAGNTDTQYF TGTGCCAGCAGCGCTCAACCCCCGCGACTAGCGGGGAACACAGATACGCAGTATTTT
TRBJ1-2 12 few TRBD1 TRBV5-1 CASSDQGDGYTF TGCGCCAGCAGTGACCAGGGGGACGGCTACACCTTC
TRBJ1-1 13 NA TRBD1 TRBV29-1 CSVWTGTDTEAFF TGCAGCGTGTGGACAGGGACCGACACTGAAGCTTTCTTT
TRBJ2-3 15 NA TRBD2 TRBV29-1 CSVRASGGATDTQYF TGCAGCGTTCGGGCTAGCGGGGGGGCAACAGATACGCAGTATTTT
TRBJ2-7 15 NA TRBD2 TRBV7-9 CASRKLAGGSYEQCF TGTGCCAGCAGGAAACTAGCGGGAGGGTCCTACGAGCAGTGCTTC
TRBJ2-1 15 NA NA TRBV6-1 CASSEEFGERGEQFF TGTGCCAGCAGTGAAGAGTTTGGAGAAAGAGGTGAGCAGTTCTTC
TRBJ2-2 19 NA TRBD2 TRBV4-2 CASSPQYLAGGLSTGELFF TGTGCCAGCAGCCCTCAATATCTAGCGGGGGGGCTGAGCACCGGGGAGCTGTTTTTT
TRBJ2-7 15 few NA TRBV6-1 CASSEAAGTLGEQYF TGTGCCAGCAGTGAAGCGGCGGGGACCCTGGGCGAGCAGTACTTC
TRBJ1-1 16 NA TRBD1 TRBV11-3 CASSSGQGAFGTEAFF TGTGCCAGCAGCTCCGGACAGGGGGCTTTTGGCACTGAAGCTTTCTTT
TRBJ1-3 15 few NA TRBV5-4 CASSLDRFSGNTIYF TGTGCCAGCAGCTTGGATAGATTCTCTGGAAACACCATATATTTT